The entry below gives a single TCR beta chain sequence along with its context. Time point defined: acute HCV infection, within 168 days of estimated infection date. The hepatitis C virus-specific receptor repertoire was characterized directly ex vivo, with no prior expansion in culture. HCV-specific T cells were marked by tetramer with the NS3 1073-1081 peptide. Cells were stained for CD3, CD8 and CD45RO, excluding dead cells. The data stem from a study of CD8 T cells in acute hepatitis C reinfection. Across the study: Acute-phase sampling occurred no later than 168 days after estimated infection. Study findings and constraints: Overrepresentation in the naive pool did not explain the preferential TRBV04 and TRBV06 usage seen in all groups. Regardless of outcome, about twelve public clonotypes appeared, one using V04-02/J02-02.

The data were produced by immunoSEQ multiplex PCR, yet TCRdb's version contains in-frame clones alone and is incomplete. The sample holds some 1,300 clones, 48% seen once. The CDR3 runs to 14 residues. V was cut by 1 base and J by 7 bases, with 13 bases left in between. Germline assignment: CDR1 LGHNA and CDR2 YSLEER. The material was HCV NS3-1073 tetramer-sorted CD8+ T cells from PBMCs, obtained during acute infection. The sequence derives from a woman between 18 and 29 years old with chronic hepatitis C. The rearrangement links TRBV4-3 to TRBJ1-2; D is unresolved. This CDR3 reads CASSQAGDLRGYTF. Written as DNA, the CDR3 is TGCGCCAGCAGCCAAGCCGGAGACTTGCGTGGCTACACCTTC.